Listed below are T cell receptor beta chains from one sample, sequenced in a study of response to subunit inactivated influenza vaccine. Each CDR3 protein is one row after TCRdb ran MiXCR on the RT-PCR reads. In the table there are approximately 570,000 distinct CDR3 sequences, less than 10% of which are singletons. Sequenced here: PBMCs from blood, sampled roughly 24 months after vaccination. All receptors come from a man between 50 and 75 years old who received an inactivated influenza vaccine. The CDR3 runs from the conserved cysteine through the conserved F or W. A D gene is named only where the DNA matches it firmly. Clone size is not always given. Where it is, it says once, few, many or a class for expanded clones.

>TRBJ2-1|TRBV5-1|few|.
CASSTADSYNEQFF
TGCGCCAGCAGCACTGCGGACTCCTACAATGAGCAGTTCTTC
>TRBJ2-6|TRBV6-2/TRBV6-3|many|TRBD1
CASSSTGVGANVLTF
TGTGCCAGCAGTTCGACAGGGGTCGGGGCCAACGTCCTGACTTTC
>TRBJ1-5|TRBV6-1|.|.
CASTQQGYQPQHF
TGTGCCAGCACCCAACAGGGATATCAGCCCCAGCATTTT
>TRBJ1-4|TRBV4-3|many|.
CASSQSSGRVAEKLFF
TGCGCCAGCAGCCAATCTTCGGGGAGGGTGGCTGAAAAACTGTTTTTT
>TRBJ2-2|TRBV2|many|.
CASGGQRRTGELFF
TGTGCCAGCGGGGGCCAGCGACGAACCGGGGAGCTGTTTTTT
>TRBJ2-7|TRBV6-5|.|TRBD1
CASSSQNPGQGVYEQYF
TGTGCCAGCAGTTCCCAAAACCCGGGACAGGGTGTCTACGAGCAGTACTTC
>TRBJ2-7|TRBV20-1|.|TRBD1
CSAEGAETSYEQYF
TGCAGTGCAGAGGGGGCGGAAACCTCCTACGAGCAGTACTTC
>TRBJ2-2|TRBV21-1|few|.
CASPNRSSGELFF
TGTGCCAGCCCCAACCGATCGTCCGGGGAGCTGTTTTTT
>TRBJ2-5|TRBV7-8|.|TRBD2
CASSTRTSGVGETQYF
TGTGCCAGCAGTACTAGGACTAGCGGGGTTGGAGAGACCCAGTACTTC
>TRBJ2-3|TRBV12-3/TRBV12-4|many|TRBD2
CASSLRRASGGRTDTQYF
TGTGCCAGCAGTTTAAGGCGGGCTAGCGGGGGCCGCACAGATACGCAGTATTTT
>TRBJ1-3|TRBV9|few|.
CASSPDRLPGNTIYF
TGTGCCAGCAGCCCCGACAGACTACCTGGAAACACCATATATTTT
>TRBJ1-1|TRBV11-2|.|.
CASSLGDRWNTEAFF
TGTGCCAGCAGCTTAGGGGACCGATGGAACACTGAAGCTTTCTTT
>TRBJ2-7|TRBV2|.|TRBD1
CASNGDRGGEQYF
TGTGCCAGCAACGGGGACAGGGGAGGGGAGCAGTACTTC
>TRBJ2-1|TRBV20-1|many|.
CSAPDSSGPHEQFF
TGCAGTGCCCCGGACAGTTCGGGCCCACATGAGCAGTTCTTC
>TRBJ2-1|TRBV20-1|many|.
CSNIAVGGLYNEQFF
TGCAGTAATATAGCGGTCGGGGGTTTATACAATGAGCAGTTCTTC
>TRBJ2-7|TRBV20-1|few|TRBD1
CSARPGTAATQQYF
TGCAGTGCTAGACCCGGGACAGCGGCAACACAGCAGTACTTC
>TRBJ2-4|TRBV2|.|.
CASSDRLAATIKNIQYF
TGTGCCAGCAGTGATCGCTTAGCGGCCACGATCAAAAACATTCAGTACTTC
>TRBJ1-4|TRBV20-1|.|.
CSARGTATNEKLFF
TGCAGTGCTAGAGGGACGGCAACTAATGAAAAACTGTTTTTT
>TRBJ1-4|TRBV27|many|.
CASGGDSTNEKLFF
TGTGCCAGCGGGGGCGACAGCACTAATGAAAAACTGTTTTTT
>TRBJ2-1|TRBV5-5|few|.
CASSSGWGIYNEQFF
TGTGCCAGCAGCTCAGGGTGGGGTATATACAATGAGCAGTTCTTC
>TRBJ1-6|TRBV20-1|.|.
CSARIAQAGSLALHF
TGCAGTGCAAGGATTGCCCAGGCGGGTTCCTTAGCCCTCCACTTT
>TRBJ2-3|TRBV2|few|.
CASMYGGLYSTDTQYF
TGTGCCAGCATGTATGGGGGCCTATATAGCACAGATACGCAGTATTTT